This T cell receptor (beta chain) was captured in a study of blood T cell repertoires in COVID-19. Study-wide context: In each case, the material was cDNA or gDNA derived from T cells, B-cell-depleted T cells, or PBMCs.

CDR3 length: 15 amino acids. Germline V gene lookup returns CDR1 MNHEY and CDR2 SVGAGI. The repertoire was sequenced with immunoSEQ multiplex PCR; TCRdb's copy has only in-frame clones and lacks some. In the table there are around 120,000 clones, roughly 90% of which are singletons. Seattle enrolled patients during active infection and tracked them longitudinally. This clone was recorded only once. Material: peripheral blood. The chain joins TRBV6-5 to TRBJ2-7; TRBD2 matches at 11 bases. This TCR derives from a man in his sixties with COVID-19, enrolled during active disease. The CDR3: CATELAGGGPYEQYF. DNA of the CDR3: TGTGCTACCGAGCTAGCGGGAGGAGGCCCCTACGAGCAGTACTTC.